A selection of T cell receptor beta chains follows, all from one sample in a study of shared clonotypes between healthy human individuals. This table comes from immunoSEQ multiplex PCR, and its TCRdb copy is limited to in-frame clones, with some not included. The sample contains 1.5 million to 2.5 million clones, just under 95% of which appear only once. The specimen sequenced was naive CD8+ T cells sorted from blood. These receptors were obtained from a man younger than 35 in good health. The CDR3 runs from the conserved cysteine through the conserved F or W. The D gene is left open where the match is weak. Where a row states a size, it is once, few, many or the class of an expanded clone; other rows omit it.

j_gene | v_gene | d_gene | abundance | CDR3aa | CDR3nt
TRBJ1-2 | TRBV6-1 | . | . | CASSEDWGRAGANYGYTF | TGTGCCAGCAGTGAAGATTGGGGCCGGGCGGGAGCTAACTATGGCTACACCTTC
TRBJ2-3 | TRBV13 | . | . | CASSLRGSDTQYF | TGTGCCAGCAGCTTAAGAGGGTCAGATACGCAGTATTTT
TRBJ2-7 | TRBV6-6 | . | . | CASKLSGQESYEQYF | TGTGCCAGCAAACTGTCCGGTCAGGAGTCCTACGAGCAGTACTTC
TRBJ2-1 | TRBV4-2 | . | . | CASSRDPLSYNEQFF | TGTGCCAGCAGCCGAGACCCCCTTTCTTACAATGAGCAGTTCTTC
TRBJ1-6 | TRBV9 | . | . | CASSVGLGSPLHF | TGTGCCAGCAGCGTAGGGTTGGGATCACCCCTCCACTTT
TRBJ2-7 | TRBV6-5 | . | . | CASSAAGSSYF | TGTGCCAGCAGTGCGGCCGGGAGCAGTTACTTC
TRBJ1-1 | TRBV5-4 | . | once | CASSFLAGANTEAFF | TGTGCCAGCAGCTTCCTGGCAGGAGCGAACACTGAAGCTTTCTTT
TRBJ2-2 | TRBV5-6 | . | . | CASSFFPGELFF | TGTGCCAGCAGCTTTTTCCCCGGGGAGCTGTTTTTT
TRBJ2-5 | TRBV11-2 | . | . | CASSDWVSQETQYF | TGTGCCAGCAGCGACTGGGTATCCCAAGAGACCCAGTACTTC
TRBJ2-3 | TRBV14 | . | . | CASSQDLDTQYF | TGTGCCAGCAGCCAAGACTTAGATACGCAGTATTTT
TRBJ2-1 | TRBV9 | TRBD2 | . | CASSSGTSGYNEQFF | TGTGCCAGCAGCTCCGGGACTAGCGGATACAATGAGCAGTTCTTC
TRBJ2-7 | TRBV2 | . | . | CASSDPVLGGLLHEQYF | TGTGCCAGCAGTGATCCCGTATTAGGGGGGCTTCTCCACGAGCAGTACTTC
TRBJ1-6 | TRBV28 | TRBD1 | . | CASSLWDRENSPLHF | TGTGCCAGCAGTTTATGGGACAGGGAGAATTCACCCCTCCACTTT
TRBJ2-6 | TRBV4-2 | . | . | CASSQDGGGASGANVLTF | TGTGCCAGCAGCCAAGACGGAGGGGGGGCCTCTGGGGCCAACGTCCTGACTTTC
TRBJ1-1 | TRBV28 | . | . | CASSLSPPTTEAFF | TGTGCCAGCAGTTTATCCCCGCCAACGACTGAAGCTTTCTTT
TRBJ1-2 | TRBV2 | . | . | CASSEAEGPANYGYTF | TGTGCCAGCAGTGAAGCTGAGGGGCCGGCTAACTATGGCTACACCTTC
TRBJ1-5 | TRBV9 | . | once | CASSADGGGNQPQHF | TGTGCCAGCAGCGCGGACGGGGGCGGTAATCAGCCCCAGCATTTT
TRBJ1-2 | TRBV28 | . | . | CASSPRQRGFNYGYTF | TGTGCCAGCAGTCCTCGACAGCGCGGATTTAACTATGGCTACACCTTC
TRBJ2-3 | TRBV10-3 | TRBD2 | . | CATIAGDTDTQYF | TGTGCCACCATAGCGGGTGACACAGATACGCAGTATTTT
TRBJ2-7 | TRBV10-3 | . | . | CAISESRTTGYEQYF | TGTGCCATCAGTGAGTCGAGGACCACGGGCTACGAGCAGTACTTC
TRBJ2-1 | TRBV27 | TRBD2 | . | CASSPILAGGGREQFF | TGTGCCAGCAGTCCCATACTAGCGGGGGGCGGGAGAGAGCAGTTCTTC
TRBJ2-1 | TRBV25-1 | TRBD2 | . | CASSEGRGTYNEQFF | TGTGCCAGCAGTGAGGGGCGGGGGACCTACAATGAGCAGTTCTTC
TRBJ2-1 | TRBV4-3 | TRBD1 | . | CASSHRQGADEQFF | TGCGCCAGCAGCCACCGACAGGGGGCGGATGAGCAGTTCTTC
TRBJ1-2 | TRBV4-1 | . | . | CASSLFSQGANYGYTF | TGCGCCAGCAGCCTTTTTTCGCAGGGAGCTAACTATGGCTACACCTTC
TRBJ2-3 | TRBV7-7 | . | . | CARVVGTTSTDTQYF | TGTGCTAGGGTAGTCGGCACAACTAGCACAGATACGCAGTATTTT
TRBJ2-7 | TRBV4-2 | TRBD1 | . | CASSQLTGGELNEQYF | TGTGCCAGCAGCCAATTGACAGGGGGAGAGTTGAACGAGCAGTACTTC